Listed here is a single T cell receptor (beta chain). The antigen it recognizes is unknown. No much larger clone exists at a distance of one base, and base qualities are not known. The sample's time point label, in plain terms: baseline before first vaccination. Vaccinee samples came from UK trials COV001 and COV002, including a single-blind randomized controlled phase 2/3 trial of AZD1222 (ChAdOx1 nCoV-19) in healthy adults. Trial participant PBMC samples were collected at day 0 and day 28 after the second dose for TCRbeta chain sequencing. V is shortened by 4 bases, J by 5 bases, and the region joining them spans 17 bases. The germline V gene (reference sequence) sets CDR1 to LGHDT and CDR2 to YNNKEL. CDR3 length: 15 amino acids, cysteine to phenylalanine. CDR3 DNA is the only sequence kept; it has 45 bases, read in frame from the first base. The sample is drawn from a study of T cell responses to AZD1222 COVID-19 vaccine (dated by TCRdb to 2020 to 2022). General notes on the study: AZD1222 recipients with second doses at about 4 weeks or about 12 weeks were pooled, because spike-specific TCR depth and breadth did not differ between schedules. TCR sequencing covered 233 trial participants: 207 given two doses of AZD1222 and approximately 26 given two doses of MenACWY control vaccine. Trial participants were enrolled into age subgroups of 18-55, 56-69 and 70-plus years, which contained around 150, 28 and 57 TCR-sequenced participants, respectively.

What the work shows at the level of the full study, not this receptor alone: The 56-69-year group was small, and its depth increase did not reach significance, likely because of low power. The vaccine-associated CD4 TCRs covered the entire spike protein, and the dominant responses fell in regions 160-218 and 743-854. Only six or seven AZD1222 recipients were SARS-CoV-2 seropositive at baseline, limiting conclusions about previously exposed vaccinees. Because no day 14 peak-response samples were available, the repertoires could be characterized only after the peak T cell response. Nearly half of unique spike-specific TCRs reportedly recognized epitopes outside regions mutated in the B.1.351 and B.1.1.7 variants. After two AZD1222 doses, both the breadth and the depth of spike-specific TCRs were significantly higher than at day 0 and than in MenACWY recipients. Participants were mostly white British and included more females than males, and it was suggested by the authors that clonal diversity may have been underestimated.

The CDR3 regions of human TCRbeta chains were subjected to immunosequencing. On the study's bioinformatics: Repertoire TCRs were matched against a reference library of SARS-CoV-2-specific TCRs generated with the MIRA antigen-specificity platform. Breadth meant the fraction of unique TCRs that were SARS-CoV-2-associated, whereas depth meant the fraction of total T cells that were SARS-CoV-2-associated. Each spike-specific TCR was assigned to its reactive spike region and to a CD4 or CD8 class using the MIRA data. Log10-transformed breadth and depth values were compared by one-way ANOVA with Sidak's multiple comparisons tests. Held by TCRdb, this immuneACCESS table contains in-frame sequences only and omits some clones. Under half of the omission traces to an unresolved V gene where checked; the cause of the rest is unknown. V and J calls and clone size come straight from that table; D and trimming were deduced from the DNA. The sample has fewer than 100,000 clones on record, approximately 85% of them singletons. The ten biggest clones cover about 13% of the sample.

Sequences were derived from peripheral blood, sampled on day 0 of AZD1222 vaccination. This chain joins TRBV3-1 (or the pseudogene TRBV3-2) to TRBJ2-5; the D region may be TRBD1 or TRBD2, each matching 6 bases equally. The sequence derives from an adult in good health. The bases are TGTGCCAGCAGCCTCCTTAGGGGGACTCGGGAGACCCAGTACTTC. Its amino acids are CASSLLRGTRETQYF.